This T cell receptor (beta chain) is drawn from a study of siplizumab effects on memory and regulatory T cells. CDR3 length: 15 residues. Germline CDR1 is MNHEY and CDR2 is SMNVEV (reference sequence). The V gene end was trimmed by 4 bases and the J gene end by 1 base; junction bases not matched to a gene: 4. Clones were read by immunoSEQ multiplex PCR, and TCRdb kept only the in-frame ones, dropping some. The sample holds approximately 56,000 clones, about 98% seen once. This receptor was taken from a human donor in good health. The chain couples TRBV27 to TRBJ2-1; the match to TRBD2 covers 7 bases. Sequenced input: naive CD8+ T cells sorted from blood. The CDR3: CASSSTSVSYNEQFF. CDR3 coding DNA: TGTGCCAGCAGTTCAACTAGCGTTTCCTACAATGAGCAGTTCTTC.